The present T cell receptor beta chain was sequenced within a study of identical twins. Overall study results and limits: There were fewer insertions in abundant cord blood beta clonotypes, but memory repertoires showed no such pattern. Zero-insertion analyses were open to partial confounding by invariant MAIT and iNKT cells. Where out-of-frame alpha sequences were twin-shared, they showed excess low generation probability.

In this sample, this clonotype turned up many times. Its antigen remains unknown. The J segment lost 6 bases and the V segment lost 3 bases, leaving 1 base of the junction unmatched. The CDR3 is 14 amino acids. Each CDR3 protein is one row after TCRdb ran MiXCR on the 5' RACE reads. The sample records approximately 150,000 distinct CDR3 sequences, roughly 3.2% being singletons. V gene TRBV12-3 or TRBV12-4 combines with J gene TRBJ2-7, with TRBD2 matching over 14 bases. The sequence was obtained from a man aged 18 to 30 in good health. Sequencing was carried out using memory T cells sorted from blood. The CDR3 reads CASSFGTSGGEQYV. The CDR3, as DNA: TGTGCCAGCAGTTTCGGGACTAGCGGGGGCGAGCAGTACGTC.